The present entry profiles one T cell receptor beta chain with its context. cDNA came from approximately 0.5 to 1 ug RNA primed by random hexamers. The TCR beta CDR3 was amplified by immunoSEQ multiplex PCR across 54 Vbeta, 13 Jbeta. TCRdb used MiXCR to reprocess the immunoSEQ multiplex PCR reads, holding one entry per CDR3 protein. This table has roughly 150,000 distinct CDR3 sequences, roughly 95% appearing once. This specimen comes from a study of CD8 T cells in Susac syndrome. This CDR3 has 14 residues. The V segment lost 8 bases and the J segment 5 bases; nucleotides outside the gene matches: 9. Sequencing was performed on CD8+ T cells from PBMCs. This receptor was taken from a human donor with multiple sclerosis. J is TRBJ2-7 and V is TRBV12-3 or TRBV12-4; 10 bases match TRBD1. The DNA for the CDR3 is TGTGCCAGCCGCGTCCGGGACAGGGGAGACGAGCAGTACTTC. Protein: CASRVRDRGDEQYF.